This T cell receptor beta chain was found in a study of T cell responses to AZD1222 COVID-19 vaccine. Overall study results and limits: The donors showed a predominance of white British ancestry and of females, with possible underestimation of clonal diversity. Distributed over spike, vaccine-associated CD4 TCRs predominated at 160-218 and 743-854. An increase in Spike-specific TCR breadth and depth was observed after two AZD1222 doses.

With regard to this clone: Its cognate antigen is unknown.

The CDR3 runs 17 residues. Trimming shortened V by 0 bases and J by 0 bases, and 14 bases separated the two germline ends. Germline CDR1 reads SGHRS; CDR2 reads YFSETQ. TCRdb keeps only in-frame clones here, not all; method: immunoSEQ multiplex PCR. The sample includes some 250,000 clones, around 93% seen only once; the top ten take 0.5% to 0.65%. J is TRBJ2-3 and V is TRBV5-1; TRBD1 or TRBD2 may be the D gene (6 bases each). This clonotype was sampled from an adult who received the AZD1222 COVID-19 vaccine. The material sequenced was peripheral blood, taken 28 days after the second AZD1222 dose. CDR3 DNA sequence: TGCGCCAGCAGCTTGGAGTCTTCGGGGGCTAGCACAGATACGCAGTATTTT. It yields the protein CASSLESSGASTDTQYF.